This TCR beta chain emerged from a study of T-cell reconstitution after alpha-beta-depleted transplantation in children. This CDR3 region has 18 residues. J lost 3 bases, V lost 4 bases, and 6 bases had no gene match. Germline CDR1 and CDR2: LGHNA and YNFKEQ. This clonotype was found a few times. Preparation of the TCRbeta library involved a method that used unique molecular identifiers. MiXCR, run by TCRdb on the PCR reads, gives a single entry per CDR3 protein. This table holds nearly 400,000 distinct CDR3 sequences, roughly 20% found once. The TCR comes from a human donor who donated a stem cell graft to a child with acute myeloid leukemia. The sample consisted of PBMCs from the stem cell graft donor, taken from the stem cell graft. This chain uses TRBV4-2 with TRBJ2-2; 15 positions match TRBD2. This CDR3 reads CASSLRTSGRADTGELFF. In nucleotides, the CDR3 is TGTGCCAGCAGCCTCCGGACTAGCGGGAGGGCCGACACCGGGGAGCTGTTTTTT.